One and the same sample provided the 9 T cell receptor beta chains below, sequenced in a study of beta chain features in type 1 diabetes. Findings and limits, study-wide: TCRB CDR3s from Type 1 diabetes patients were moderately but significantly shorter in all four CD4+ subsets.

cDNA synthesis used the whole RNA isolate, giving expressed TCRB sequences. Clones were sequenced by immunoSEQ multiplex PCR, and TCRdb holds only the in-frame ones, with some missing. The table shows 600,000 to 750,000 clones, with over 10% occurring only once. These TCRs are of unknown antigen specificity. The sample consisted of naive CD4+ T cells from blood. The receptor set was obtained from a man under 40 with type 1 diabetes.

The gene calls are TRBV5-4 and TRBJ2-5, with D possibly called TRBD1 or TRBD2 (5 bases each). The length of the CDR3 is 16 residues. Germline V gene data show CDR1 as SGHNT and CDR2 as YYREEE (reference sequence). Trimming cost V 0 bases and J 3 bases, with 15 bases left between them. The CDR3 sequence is CASSLGLGPDKETQYF. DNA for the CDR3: TGTGCCAGCAGCTTGGGGTTGGGACCGGATAAAGAGACCCAGTACTTC.

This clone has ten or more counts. CDR3 nucleotide sequence: TGTGCCATCAGGGACAGGGTCGGAGAGCAGTTCTTC. This encodes CAIRDRVGEQFF. The J gene is TRBJ2-1, the V gene TRBV10-3; 8 bases are shared with TRBD1. With 6 bases clipped from V and 10 bases from J, the junction kept 5 bases outside the gene matches. This CDR3 is built from 12 residues. Germline V lookup: CDR1 ENHRY, CDR2 SYGVKD.

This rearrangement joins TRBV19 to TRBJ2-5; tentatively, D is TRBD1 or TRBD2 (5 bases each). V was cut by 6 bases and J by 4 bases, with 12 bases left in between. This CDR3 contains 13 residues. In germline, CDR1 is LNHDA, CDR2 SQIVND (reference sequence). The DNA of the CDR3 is TGTGCCAGTAGCCCCCGGGACCTAGAGACCCAGTACTTC. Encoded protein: CASSPRDLETQYF.

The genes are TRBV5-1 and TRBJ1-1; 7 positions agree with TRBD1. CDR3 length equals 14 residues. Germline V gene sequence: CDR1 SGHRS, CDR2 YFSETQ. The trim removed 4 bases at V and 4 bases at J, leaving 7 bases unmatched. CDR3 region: CASSPRDRVTEAFF. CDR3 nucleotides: TGCGCCAGCAGCCCCCGAGACAGGGTCACTGAAGCTTTCTTT.

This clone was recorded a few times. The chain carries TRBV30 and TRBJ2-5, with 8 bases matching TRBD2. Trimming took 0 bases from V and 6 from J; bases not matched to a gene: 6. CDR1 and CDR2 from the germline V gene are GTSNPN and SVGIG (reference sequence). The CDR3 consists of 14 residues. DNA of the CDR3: TGTGCCTGGAGTGTACGGGGGGGCGGGAAGACCCAGTACTTC. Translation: CAWSVRGGGKTQYF.

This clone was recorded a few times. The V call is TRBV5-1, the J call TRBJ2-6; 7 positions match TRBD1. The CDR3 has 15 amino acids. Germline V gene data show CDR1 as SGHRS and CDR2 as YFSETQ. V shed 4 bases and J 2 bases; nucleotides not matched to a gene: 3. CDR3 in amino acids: CASSIDRAGANVLTF. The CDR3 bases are TGCGCCAGCAGCATTGACAGGGCTGGGGCCAACGTCCTGACTTTC.

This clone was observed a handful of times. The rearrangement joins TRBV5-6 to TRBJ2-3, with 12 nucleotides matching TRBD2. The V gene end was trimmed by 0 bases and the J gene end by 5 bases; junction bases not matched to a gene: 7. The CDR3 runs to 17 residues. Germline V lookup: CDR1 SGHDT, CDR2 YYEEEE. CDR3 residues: CASSLVTSGGQGDTQYF. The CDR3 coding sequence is TGTGCCAGCAGCTTGGTGACTAGCGGGGGCCAAGGAGATACGCAGTATTTT.

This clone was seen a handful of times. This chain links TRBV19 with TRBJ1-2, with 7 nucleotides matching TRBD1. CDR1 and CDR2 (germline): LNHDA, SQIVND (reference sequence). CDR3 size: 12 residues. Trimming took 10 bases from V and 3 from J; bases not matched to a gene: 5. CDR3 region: CATTGWDYGYTF. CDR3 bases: TGTGCCACGACAGGGTGGGACTATGGCTACACCTTC.

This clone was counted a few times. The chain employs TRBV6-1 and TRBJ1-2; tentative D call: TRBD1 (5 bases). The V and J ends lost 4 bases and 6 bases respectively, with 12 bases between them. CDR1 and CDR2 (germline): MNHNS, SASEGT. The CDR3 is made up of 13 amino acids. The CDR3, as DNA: TGTGCCAGCAGTGTTAGCAGGGACCATGGCTACACCTTC. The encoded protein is CASSVSRDHGYTF.